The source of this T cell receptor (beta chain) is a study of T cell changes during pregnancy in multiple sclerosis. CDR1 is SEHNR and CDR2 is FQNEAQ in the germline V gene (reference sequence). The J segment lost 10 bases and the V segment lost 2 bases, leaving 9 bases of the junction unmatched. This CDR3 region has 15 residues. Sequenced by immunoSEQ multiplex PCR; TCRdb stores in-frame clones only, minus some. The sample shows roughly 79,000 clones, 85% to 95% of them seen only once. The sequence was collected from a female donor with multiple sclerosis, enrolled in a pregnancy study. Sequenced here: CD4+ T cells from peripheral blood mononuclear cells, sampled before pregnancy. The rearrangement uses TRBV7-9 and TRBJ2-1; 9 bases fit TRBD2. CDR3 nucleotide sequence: TGTGCCAGCAGCTTAAGGCGGGAGGGCCTTGGAGAGCAGTTCTTC. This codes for CASSLRREGLGEQFF.